This T cell receptor beta chain is drawn from a study of T cells in Graves' hyperthyroidism and ophthalmopathy (dated by TCRdb to the late 2010s). In the study overall: Peripheral blood was sampled at the time of initial diagnosis, prior to any treatment. The 100 or so discovery patients were randomly split 7:3 into training and test sets. The study also compared thyroid tissue and blood T-cell repertoires from several Graves' hyperthyroidism patients. Whether ophthalmopathy could be predicted prospectively was tested in an independent validation cohort made up of roughly 19 hyperthyroidism patients plus 17 patients who later progressed to ophthalmopathy. Once sampling was done, hyperthyroidism patients were given methimazole at a starting dose of 30 mg daily, whereas ophthalmopathy patients were given high-dose intravenous methylprednisolone. To identify TCR V-J signatures that set the groups apart, the researchers used a discovery cohort of 100 patients, made up of under 45 with Graves' ophthalmopathy and 57 with stable Graves' hyperthyroidism. TCR Vbeta CDR3 sequencing of some 140 peripheral blood samples (over 40 ophthalmopathy, 75 hyperthyroidism and roughly 17 progressor patients) is reported in the paper.

Points the paper makes about the study in general: A 13 V-J signature model separated ophthalmopathy from stable hyperthyroidism, with around 90% sensitivity and around 84% specificity in cross-validation and 80%/75% in testing. In validation, the model predicted progression to ophthalmopathy with over 60% sensitivity and roughly 72% specificity, a median of about six months before onset. Most expanded thyroid clonotypes (frequency above 0.001) were also detected in blood, a finding suggesting that blood repertoires may reflect thyroid immune responses. Sample size was not statistically predetermined, and investigators were not blinded to group allocation.

The TCR beta CDR3 regions were amplified from the RNA transcripts. For the first round of RT-PCR on the TCR CDR3, the HTBI primer set was used together with the Qiagen OneStep RT-PCR kit. A second multiplex PCR round built the libraries, followed by size selection and purification. Libraries were sequenced paired-end with 100 bp reads on an Illumina HiSeq2000. Concerning the study's data processing: Raw data were processed with SOAPnuke, discarding reads with adapters, uncalled bases, mean Phred below 15, or no exact constant-primer or identifier match. COPE v1.2.5 was used to merge high-quality paired reads, and clonotypes were defined as unique nucleotide sequences. Clonotypes were aligned to IMGT TRBV, TRBD and TRBJ reference segments using MiTCR v1.1. Only V-J combinations with frequency above 0.0001, covering roughly 99% of repertoires, were analysed. The TCS score was defined as F50 (clonal expansion) divided by E x V (chaos), with BLOSUM62-based TCRdist calculated between CDR3 peptides within each V-J. Welch's t-statistics and random forest reduced around 550 V-J features to 13, which were used in a naive Bayes classifier (R e1071). The public reads were reprocessed in TCRdb via fastp at Q25 and MiXCR, keeping in-frame beta chains. When rows share a CDR3 protein, they turn into one entry using the most common DNA and genes. TCRdb's processing, not the study's, gives the V and J calls here. Recorded for this sample are 300,000 to 450,000 distinct CDR3 sequences; approximately 14% of them occurred a single time. The ten largest clones add up to around a quarter of the sample.

This clonotype was counted many times. The antigen this receptor binds is unknown. It has no much larger one-base neighbor in the sample; base qualities were not kept. V loses 3 bases, J loses 1 base, and the germline ends lie 8 bases apart. Looking up the germline V gene yields CDR1 SGHTA and CDR2 FQGTGA. From the cysteine up to the phenylalanine, the CDR3 has a length of 14 residues. Left in the record is the CDR3 DNA by itself, 42 bases read in frame from the first base. Hyperthyroidism patients were aged 18 to 65 years and newly diagnosed, with disease duration of less than 2 months. Exclusion was applied to patients with uncontrolled infections, other autoimmune diseases, pregnancy or lactation. Diagnoses relied on clinical symptoms, serum thyroxine and TRAb, thyroid ultrasound and orbital computed tomography. For progressor patients, blood was drawn at the first diagnosis of hyperthyroidism, before any ophthalmopathy symptoms had appeared. PBMCs were separated from around 9.1 ml of fresh peripheral blood using Ficoll-Paque density gradient centrifugation. Progressor patients were defined as those initially diagnosed with Graves' hyperthyroidism in whom ophthalmopathy developed during follow-up. Total RNA was extracted with Trizol reagent, and quality was checked on an Agilent 2100 Bioanalyzer.

This receptor was identified in a woman between 18 and 29 years old with Graves' hyperthyroidism that later progressed to Graves' ophthalmopathy. The sequenced material came from blood. The sequence is built from TRBV7-3 and TRBJ2-3, with no confident D gene call. The CDR3 in this case is CASSFHAGTDTQYF. The bases read TGTGCCAGCAGCTTTCATGCGGGCACAGATACGCAGTATTTT.